This T cell receptor beta chain was observed in a study of prognosis after radiotherapy for stage I lung cancer. V was clipped by 5 bases and J by 10 bases, with 12 bases between them. Germline values: CDR1 MNHNS, CDR2 SASEGT. The CDR3 extends over 11 amino acids. TCR beta CDR3 amplification from genomic DNA was performed by two-round multiplex PCR. First-round PCR employed TRBV- and TRBJ-specific primers for each gene. One entry per CDR3 protein, called by TCRdb with MiXCR from the multiplex PCR reads. The table has about 25,000 distinct CDR3 sequences, around 36% seen once; the top ten hold less than 65%. This clonotype appeared many times.

The chain employs TRBV6-1 and TRBJ2-7; the D gene could be TRBD1 or TRBD2 (5 bases each). This sequence was found in a donor of 50 years or more with non-small cell lung cancer. Source: PBMCs, taken before or after stereotactic body radiation therapy (not recorded which). The CDR3: CASSPGTRQYF. The CDR3 nucleotides are TGTGCCAGCAGTCCAGGGACCCGCCAGTACTTC.